The clone carrying this T cell receptor beta chain was observed at least ten times. Its antigen is unidentified. Patients chosen for sequencing had CD8+CD57+ cells that had expanded, as shown by flow cytometry. Investigators profiled TCR beta VDJ and CDR3 from genomic DNA template. TCRdb re-called the reads through MiXCR, storing one row per CDR3 protein. The table lists over 150,000 distinct CDR3 sequences, around 63% of them singletons. The sample comes from a study of CD8+CD57+ T cells in acquired aplastic anemia. About the study: On average, sorted CD4+ and CD8+ cells gave 2.5 to 4 ug of DNA. Study-wide findings and caveats: Patients and controls were not found to differ significantly in CD8+ Simpson's diversity. Patients and controls shared under 35 CD8+ CDR3 sequences, which appeared highly expressed in patients and within their immunodominant clones.

Germline V gene lookup returns CDR1 LNHDA and CDR2 SQIVND (reference sequence). This CDR3 has 12 amino acids. Trimming took off 6 bases at V and 4 bases at J, with 9 bases between the two ends. The chain has TRBV19 and TRBJ1-2; D possibly corresponds to TRBD1 (5 bases). Sequencing used sorted CD4+, CD8+, or CD8+CD57+ T cells (not recorded which) from PBMCs. This clonotype was obtained from a human donor with aplastic anemia. CDR3 bases: TGTGCCAGTAGGGCAGGGATCTATGGCTACACCTTC. This gives the protein CASRAGIYGYTF.